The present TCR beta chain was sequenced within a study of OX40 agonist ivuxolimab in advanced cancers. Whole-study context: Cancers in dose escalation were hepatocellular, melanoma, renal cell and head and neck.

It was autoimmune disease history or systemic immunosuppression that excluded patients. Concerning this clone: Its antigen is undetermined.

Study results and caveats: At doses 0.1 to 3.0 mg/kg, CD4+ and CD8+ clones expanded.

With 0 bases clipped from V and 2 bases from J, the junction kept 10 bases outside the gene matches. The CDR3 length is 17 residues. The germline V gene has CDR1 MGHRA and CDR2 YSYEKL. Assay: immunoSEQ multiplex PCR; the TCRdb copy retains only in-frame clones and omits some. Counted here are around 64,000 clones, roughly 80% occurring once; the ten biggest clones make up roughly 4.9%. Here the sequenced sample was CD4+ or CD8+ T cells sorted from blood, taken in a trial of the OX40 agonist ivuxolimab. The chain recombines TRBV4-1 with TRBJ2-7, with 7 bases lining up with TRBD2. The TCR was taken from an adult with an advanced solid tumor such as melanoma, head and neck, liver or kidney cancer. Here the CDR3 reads CASSQDRGWGGTYEQYF. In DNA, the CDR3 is TGCGCCAGCAGCCAAGATCGGGGGTGGGGGGGAACCTACGAGCAGTACTTC.